What follows are 13 T cell receptor beta chains derived from one specimen sequenced in a study of CD8 T cells in Susac syndrome (dated by TCRdb to the late 2010s). Receptor amplification or capture employed the immunoSEQ multiplex PCR assay. RNA was extracted with the RNeasy kit and about 0.5 to 1 ug was reverse transcribed using random hexamers. The public reads were reprocessed in TCRdb via fastp at Q25 and MiXCR, keeping in-frame beta chains. CDR3 protein sequences are deduplicated, and each keeps its most common genes and DNA. The sample table lists more than 150,000 distinct CDR3 sequences, about 94% of them with a count of one. The ten largest clonotypes hold roughly 0.2% of the sample. Sequenced material: CD8+ T cells from PBMCs. These receptors came from a human donor with multiple sclerosis.

CDR3 in DNA: TGCGCCAGCAGCTGGGGACAGGGGAGTCTCAATGAGCAGTTCTTC. This gives the protein CASSWGQGSLNEQFF. This chain joins TRBV5-1 and TRBJ2-1, with 10 positions matching TRBD1. Germline values: CDR1 SGHRS, CDR2 YFSETQ. V dropped 3 bases and J dropped 6; count of bases not matched to a gene: 6. This CDR3 is built from 15 residues.

This chain uses TRBV14 with TRBJ2-7; possibly TRBD1 or TRBD2 for D (5 bases each). V was pared by 5 bases and J by 7 bases, with 15 bases between. The V gene's germline CDR1 is SGHDN and CDR2 FVKESK. The CDR3 extends over 13 amino acids. CDR3 bases: TGTGCCAGCAGCGTCCGGGGCAGGGTGGAGCAGTACTTC. Residues: CASSVRGRVEQYF.

This clonotype was detected once. The chain uses TRBV5-4 and TRBJ2-3; 7 positions agree with TRBD1. Looked up from germline, CDR1 is SGHNT and CDR2 is YYREEE (reference sequence). V shed 0 bases and J 0 bases; nucleotides not matched to a gene: 7. The CDR3 is 17 residues long. The chain's CDR3 is CASSLGPQGSSTDTQYF. The CDR3 coding sequence is TGTGCCAGCAGCTTGGGGCCACAGGGGTCTAGCACAGATACGCAGTATTTT.

The chain employs TRBV7-9 and TRBJ1-6; D gene unclear. The CDR3 consists of 11 residues. Trimming shortened V by 5 bases and J by 6 bases, and 2 bases separated the two germline ends. Germline lookup yields CDR1 SEHNR and CDR2 FQNEAQ (reference sequence). For the CDR3, the DNA is TGTGCCAGCAGCCGTAATTCACCCCTCCACTTT. It specifies CASSRNSPLHF.

In nucleotides, the CDR3 is TGTGCCTGGTTCCGGGGCCGCGGTACTAACTATGGCTACACCTTC. Amino acid sequence: CAWFRGRGTNYGYTF. The chain couples TRBV30 to TRBJ1-2; weak D call: TRBD1 (5 bases). Trimming took 5 bases from V and 0 from J, leaving 16 bases between them. The germline V gene encodes CDR1 GTSNPN and CDR2 SVGIG (reference sequence). The CDR3 extends over 15 amino acids.

This chain uses TRBV7-6 with TRBJ2-7; TRBD2 aligns across 7 bases. The CDR3 is 15 residues long. V lost 1 base and J lost 3; bases outside the gene matches: 6. CDR1 is SGHVS and CDR2 is FNYEAQ in the germline V gene. CDR3 protein: CASSLGGGAGYEQYF. In nucleotides, the CDR3 is TGTGCCAGCAGCTTAGGGGGGGGTGCAGGCTACGAGCAGTACTTC. Full variable domain (remainder filled in from reference TRBV7-6 and TRBJ2-7): GAGVSQSPRYKVTKRGQDVALRCDPISGHVSLYWYRQALGQGPEFLTYFNYEAQQDKSGLPNDRFSAERPEGSISTLTIQRTEQRDSAMYRCASSLGGGAGYEQYFGPGTRLTVT.

The V and J genes are TRBV27 and TRBJ2-7; 8 nucleotides match TRBD1. This CDR3 spans 16 amino acids. Germline trimming cut 0 bases from V and 5 bases from J; bases unmatched to any gene: 9. CDR1 and CDR2 (germline): MNHEY, SMNVEV (reference sequence). CDR3 coding DNA: TGTGCCAGCAGTTTATCAAGGTTGAAGGGACAGGACGAGCAGTACTTC. Translation gives CASSLSRLKGQDEQYF.

V is TRBV9 and J is TRBJ2-3, with 7 bases aligning to TRBD1. This CDR3 comprises 16 residues. V trimming: 3 bases; J trimming: 0 bases; junction bases outside the gene matches: 7. Germline V gene data show CDR1 as SGDLS and CDR2 as YYNGEE. Here the CDR3 reads CASSAGGQDSTDTQYF. The CDR3 region has the DNA TGTGCCAGCAGCGCGGGTGGACAGGATAGCACAGATACGCAGTATTTT.

The genes are TRBV20-1 and TRBJ2-4, with 16 bases identical to TRBD2. The CDR3 has 18 residues. V shed 6 bases, J shed 1 base, and the junction held 9 bases outside the gene matches. Germline V gives CDR1 DFQATT, CDR2 SNEGSKA (reference sequence). CDR3 DNA sequence: TGCAGTGCCTCCGGGACTAGCGGGGGGGCTACGGCCAAAAACATTCAGTACTTC. Protein product: CSASGTSGGATAKNIQYF.

The chain uses TRBV27 and TRBJ1-2; 10 positions match TRBD1. V lost 7 bases, J lost 4 bases, and 12 bases stayed unmatched. CDR1 and CDR2 (germline): MNHEY, SMNVEV (reference sequence). The CDR3 runs 16 residues. CDR3: CASKGTGAKRAYGYTF. For the CDR3, the DNA is TGTGCCAGCAAAGGGACAGGGGCAAAGCGGGCCTATGGCTACACCTTC.

This rearrangement joins TRBV5-1 to TRBJ1-5, with D hard to call. The ends were cut back, 7 bases at V and 11 bases at J, with 13 bases in the middle. From germline, CDR1 is SGHRS and CDR2 YFSETQ. The CDR3 extends over 11 amino acids. CDR3 region: CASRGRGAQHF. The CDR3 coding sequence is TGCGCCAGCCGAGGACGTGGAGCCCAGCATTTT.

J is TRBJ1-2 and V is TRBV30; 12 bases are a match to TRBD1. Trimming removed 8 bases from V and 5 bases from J; junction bases left unmatched: 18. The CDR3 extends over 17 amino acids. Looked up from germline, CDR1 is GTSNPN and CDR2 is SVGIG (reference sequence). CDR3 coding DNA: TGTGCCCGGGGAGCCGGGACAGGGGGCATTATTAAGTATGGCTACACCTTC. The encoded protein is CARGAGTGGIIKYGYTF.

This rearrangement joins TRBV7-9 to TRBJ1-2; no clear D gene. This CDR3 is built from 15 residues. The V gene lost 5 bases and the J gene lost 4 bases, with 17 bases spanning the gap. CDR1 is SEHNR, CDR2 FQNEAQ, per germline (reference sequence). The CDR3 region is CASSDGREPLYGYTF. Written as DNA, the CDR3 is TGTGCCAGCAGCGATGGACGGGAGCCCCTCTATGGCTACACCTTC.